Listed below are T cell receptor beta chains from one sample, sequenced in a study of T cell repertoires in cytomegalovirus infection. MiXCR, applied by TCRdb to the reads, yields one record per CDR3 protein. The table records fewer than 400,000 distinct CDR3 sequences, roughly 20% of them present only once. Sequencing was done on a sample of PBMCs. All receptors come from a human donor in good health (CMV status not recorded). Some clones in this sample may be carry-over from other donors' samples. CDR3s include the opening cysteine and the closing phenylalanine or tryptophan. D genes are given only for firm matches. Only some rows state a clone size, as once, few, many or a class for expanded clones.

clone size	J gene	V gene	D gene	CDR3 DNA	CDR3 protein
many	TRBJ2-1	TRBV7-2	NA	TGTGCCAGCAGCTTAGTGGGAAGTATCAATGAGCAGTTCTTC	CASSLVGSINEQFF
few	TRBJ1-5	TRBV7-9	TRBD1	TGTGCCAGCAGAGACAGGGAAAATCAGCCCCAGCATTTT	CASRDRENQPQHF
once	TRBJ2-1	TRBV4-1	TRBD2	TGCGCCAGCGGGCCTAGCGGGGGGGCCAACAATGAGCAGTTCTTC	CASGPSGGANNEQFF
few	TRBJ2-7	TRBV5-4	NA	TGTGCCAGCAGCTTTTCGGGCGGGGCCTCCTACGAGCAGTACTTC	CASSFSGGASYEQYF
few	TRBJ1-1	TRBV5-5	TRBD1	TGTGCCAGCAGCTTGGATCATGGGACAGCTTTGAAAGCTTTCTTT	CASSLDHGTALKAFF
few	TRBJ2-1	TRBV4-2	TRBD1	TGTGCCAGCTCAAGGGACAGACGAAGTTACAATGAGCAGTTCTTC	CASSRDRRSYNEQFF
many	TRBJ1-1	TRBV6-2/TRBV6-3	NA	TGTGCCAGCAGTCAACAGTACACTGAAGCTTTCTTT	CASSQQYTEAFF
NA	TRBJ2-7	TRBV7-6	TRBD2	TGTGCCAGCAGCTTAGGGACTAGCGGGATTTACGAGCAGTACTTC	CASSLGTSGIYEQYF
few	TRBJ1-2	TRBV10-3	TRBD1	TGTGCCATCAGGACAGACAGGGTCGTTAATGGCTACACCTTC	CAIRTDRVVNGYTF
many	TRBJ1-4	TRBV7-9	NA	TGTGCCAGCAGCTTAGGTGGGATTGAAAAACTGTTTTTT	CASSLGGIEKLFF
many	TRBJ1-1	TRBV7-7	NA	TGTGCCAGCAGCCCCCAGTCGGGCACTGAAGCTTTCTTT	CASSPQSGTEAFF
NA	TRBJ2-7	TRBV15	NA	TGTGCCACCAGCGGAGCAGTTTTCTCCTACGAGCAGTACTTC	CATSGAVFSYEQYF
NA	TRBJ2-7	TRBV20-1	NA	TGCAGTGCCCTGACGGGAAGGTACGAGCAGTACTTC	CSALTGRYEQYF
few	TRBJ2-7	TRBV7-2	NA	TGTGCCAGCAGCCGTGTCAACGCGGTTTCCTACGAGCAGTACTTC	CASSRVNAVSYEQYF
many	TRBJ2-5	TRBV7-6	TRBD1	TGTGCCAGCAGTCAGGACAGGGAGAGTGGACAAGAGACCCAGTACTTC	CASSQDRESGQETQYF
few	TRBJ2-5	TRBV7-9	TRBD2	TGTGCCAGCAGCTTAACTAGCGGGATAGTGACCCAGTACTTC	CASSLTSGIVTQYF
NA	TRBJ2-7	TRBV27	NA	TGTGCCAGCAGTTTTCAGGGCGAGCAGTACTTC	CASSFQGEQYF
NA	TRBJ1-1	TRBV28	NA	TGTGCCAGCAGTCCCGACAGTCCCTACACTGAAGCTTTCTTT	CASSPDSPYTEAFF
many	TRBJ2-3	TRBV7-2	NA	TGTGCCAGCAGCTTAGCGGTAGCCTATACAGATACGCAGTATTTT	CASSLAVAYTDTQYF
few	TRBJ1-4	TRBV19	NA	TGTGCCAGCCACAAATTTCAAGGAAAACTGTTTTTT	CASHKFQGKLFF
many	TRBJ2-5	TRBV7-9	NA	TGTGCCAGCAGCCGCTTCCGGGACACTCAAGCGGCCCAGTACTTC	CASSRFRDTQAAQYF
few	TRBJ2-2	TRBV12-3/TRBV12-4	NA	TGTGCCAGCACTTTCTCCGTCTCCGGGGAGCTGTTTTTT	CASTFSVSGELFF
NA	TRBJ2-7	TRBV7-9	TRBD2	TGTGCCAGCAGCTTTGGACGGGGGGGCTACGAGCAGTACTTC	CASSFGRGGYEQYF
few	TRBJ2-3	TRBV2	NA	TGTGCCCTCCGTGAGTCCCGGGATACGCAGTATTTT	CALRESRDTQYF
few	TRBJ1-2	TRBV7-8	TRBD1	TGTGCCAGCAGCTCAGGGGGAGGGCTTAGTGGCTACACCTTC	CASSSGGGLSGYTF
NA	TRBJ2-7	TRBV14	NA	TGTGCCAGCAGCCAAGATTTAGCCTTCGAGCAGTACTTC	CASSQDLAFEQYF
NA	TRBJ1-2	TRBV23-1	NA	TGCGCCAGCAGTCAGTCCGTTTTCTATGGCTACACCTTC	CASSQSVFYGYTF
NA	TRBJ2-7	TRBV28	TRBD1	TGTGCCAGCAGCGCTAGGACAGGGGCTGGGGCCTACGAGCAGTACTTC	CASSARTGAGAYEQYF
NA	TRBJ2-7	TRBV7-8	NA	TGTGCCAGCAGCCGCCTAAGCGCGTACGAGCAGTACTTC	CASSRLSAYEQYF
many	TRBJ1-6	TRBV6-1	NA	TGTGCCAGCACCTGGGGAGGGGGAGGATCACCCCTCCACTTT	CASTWGGGGSPLHF
many	TRBJ1-2	TRBV7-2	NA	TGTGCCAGCAGCACCTTCACGCTAGCTAACTATGGCTACACCTTC	CASSTFTLANYGYTF
few	TRBJ2-1	TRBV20-1	TRBD2	TGCAGTATCGGGACTAGCGGGAGGGGTGGGAATGAGCAGTTCTTC	CSIGTSGRGGNEQFF
NA	TRBJ2-3	TRBV3-1	NA	TGTGCCAGCAGCTTAGGCCGACTCTCCGATACGCAGTATTTT	CASSLGRLSDTQYF
NA	TRBJ2-3	TRBV10-1	NA	TGCGCCAGCAGTGAAGATAGACTTACAGATACGCAGTATTTT	CASSEDRLTDTQYF
NA	TRBJ2-1	TRBV4-3	TRBD2	TGCGCCAGCAGCGACCCTACTAGCGGGAGTCTTGGTGAGCAGTTCTTC	CASSDPTSGSLGEQFF
NA	TRBJ2-7	TRBV19	TRBD2	TGTGCCAGCATGGGGCGGGAGACGGTCGAGCAGTACTTC	CASMGRETVEQYF
NA	TRBJ2-1	TRBV11-1	NA	TGTGCCAGCAGCTTAGGAGGGCTACTCGCGTGGAATGAGCAGTTCTTC	CASSLGGLLAWNEQFF
few	TRBJ1-2	TRBV7-2	NA	TGTGCCAGCAGCTTAACGGTGGCTAACTATGGCTACACCTTC	CASSLTVANYGYTF
NA	TRBJ1-2	TRBV7-9	TRBD1	TGTGCCAGCAGCTCCACTCTTACTCCGGGACAGGGGGCGATAGGGACCTTC	CASSSTLTPGQGAIGTF
NA	TRBJ2-5	TRBV10-2	TRBD1	TGCGCCAGCAGACGGACAGGGGAGCAAGAGACCCAGTACTTC	CASRRTGEQETQYF
few	TRBJ2-3	TRBV10-3	TRBD1	TGTGCCATACAAAGGGACAGGGGCCCGAATACGCAGTATTTT	CAIQRDRGPNTQYF
NA	TRBJ2-3	TRBV15	TRBD2	TGTGCCACCAGCGTCGAGGCTAGCGGATACACAGATACGCAGTATTTT	CATSVEASGYTDTQYF
few	TRBJ1-4	TRBV6-2/TRBV6-3	NA	TGTGCCAGCAGTCTCGGCGGAGGAAAACTGTTTTTT	CASSLGGGKLFF
many	TRBJ1-5	TRBV7-8	NA	TGTGCCAGCAGCTTAGTTGGGGGCGGTCAGCCCCAGCATTTT	CASSLVGGGQPQHF
NA	TRBJ2-3	TRBV20-1	NA	TGCAGTGCTAAAGTGGGAATTGCAGATACGCAGTATTTT	CSAKVGIADTQYF
many	TRBJ2-3	TRBV7-2	TRBD2	TGTGCCAGCAGACATCCCACTAGCGGGGGATTCACAGATACGCAGTATTTT	CASRHPTSGGFTDTQYF
few	TRBJ2-5	TRBV7-2	NA	TGTGCCAGCAGCGGCCGAACCGGGTCCCCCCTCGCCGAGACCCAGTACTTC	CASSGRTGSPLAETQYF
few	TRBJ1-2	TRBV19	TRBD1	TGTGCCAGTAGTATCACAGGGACAGGGGGCCGGGGCTACACCTTC	CASSITGTGGRGYTF
many	TRBJ2-1	TRBV7-2	TRBD2	TGTGCCAGCACCAGGGGACTAGCGGGAGTCGGGGTCTACAATGAGCAGTTCTTC	CASTRGLAGVGVYNEQFF
NA	TRBJ2-7	TRBV6-6	TRBD1	TGTGCCAGCAGTCACAGGGGGCTTTACGACGAGCAGTACTTC	CASSHRGLYDEQYF
NA	TRBJ2-3	TRBV19	NA	TGTGCCAGTAGTATGGGCGACCTCTCCACAGATACGCAGTATTTT	CASSMGDLSTDTQYF
many	TRBJ2-1	TRBV7-6	NA	TGTGCCAGCAGCCCTCGGACCAGCCCCACCCATGAGCAGTTCTTC	CASSPRTSPTHEQFF
NA	TRBJ2-5	TRBV7-9	NA	TGTGCCAGCAGCGGCCCAGGGTACCAAGAGACCCAGTACTTC	CASSGPGYQETQYF
few	TRBJ2-1	TRBV6-2/TRBV6-3	NA	TGTGCCAGCACCAACGGGGTAGACGAGCAGTTCTTC	CASTNGVDEQFF